Below, one T cell receptor (beta chain) is given with its context. TCRdb itself ran the 5' RACE reads through MiXCR, one entry per CDR3 protein. The sample has 40,000 to 55,000 distinct CDR3 sequences, 12% seen once. The sample originates from a study of T-cell memory formation after mild COVID-19. The sequenced sample was PBMCs or a T cell subset sorted from them (not recorded which). This TCR was recovered from a man between 18 and 29 years old who had mild COVID-19 (a few samples of this study predate the infection). Cell type and time point are not known.

The CDR3 region has the DNA TGTGCCAGCAGCGACCGGGCCTACGGTGAAAAACTGTTTTTT. It specifies CASSDRAYGEKLFF. The gene calls are TRBV7-2 and TRBJ1-4; D gene uncertain. V lost 5 bases, J lost 7 bases, and 14 bases lay in between. From germline, CDR1 is SGHTA and CDR2 FQGNSA. The CDR3 sequence is 14 residues long.